There are a few counts of the clone carrying this T cell receptor (beta chain). Via MiXCR, TCRdb re-called the 5' RACE reads, giving one row per CDR3 protein. The sample yields about 520,000 distinct CDR3 sequences, approximately 22% seen once. The record originates from a study of identical twins. This CDR3 region has 14 residues. Per the germline V gene, CDR1 is SGDLS and CDR2 is YYNGEE. Trimming removed 4 bases from V and 5 bases from J, with 15 bases in between. These data were likewise used in another study, on T cells expressing NK-cell markers.

What was sequenced was CD4+ T cells sorted from blood. The sequence was obtained from a woman younger than 30 in good health. The J gene is TRBJ1-1, the V gene TRBV9; a possible D gene is TRBD1 (5 bases). CDR3 protein: CASSPLGGRTEAFF. CDR3 nucleotides: TGTGCCAGCAGCCCCCTCGGGGGTCGGACTGAAGCTTTCTTT.